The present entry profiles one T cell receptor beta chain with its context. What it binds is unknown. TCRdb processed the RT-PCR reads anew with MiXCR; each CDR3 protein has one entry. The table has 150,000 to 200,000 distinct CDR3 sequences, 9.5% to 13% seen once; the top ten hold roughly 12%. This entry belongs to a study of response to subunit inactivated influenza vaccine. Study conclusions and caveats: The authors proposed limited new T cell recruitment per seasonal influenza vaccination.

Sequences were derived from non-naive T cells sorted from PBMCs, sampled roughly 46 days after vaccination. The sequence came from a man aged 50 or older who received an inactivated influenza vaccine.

CDR3 DNA: TGCGCCAGCAGCCCCGGACAGGGGGCGGACACCGGGGAGCTGTTTTTT. Protein: CASSPGQGADTGELFF. The V call is TRBV5-1, the J call TRBJ2-2; TRBD1 agrees at 11 bases. The CDR3 runs to 16 residues. From germline, CDR1 is SGHRS and CDR2 YFSETQ. J lost 3 bases, V lost 4 bases, and 5 bases had no gene match.